This TCR beta chain was obtained from a study of blood T cell repertoires in COVID-19. Data came from immunoSEQ multiplex PCR; TCRdb stores just in-frame clones and leaves some out. The profile shows under 350,000 clones, roughly 80% of them singletons. Germline CDR1 reads SGDLS; CDR2 reads YYNGEE. V lost 3 bases to trimming and J lost 4 bases; unmatched junction nucleotides: 12. The CDR3 runs to 18 residues. V is TRBV9 and J is TRBJ1-6; 8 bases align to TRBD1. Sequenced material: peripheral blood. The receptor's source is a man aged 55 to 70 who had recovered from COVID-19. In DNA, the CDR3 is TGTGCCAGCAGCGCAGGGTTCCTTACAGGGGGTTATAATTCACCCCTCCACTTT. Translation: CASSAGFLTGGYNSPLHF.